This TCR beta chain was identified during a study of shared clonotypes between healthy human individuals. Study information: Three plates each covered CD4 naive and memory; CD8 naive two, CD8 memory one.

Positive CCR7 selection of CD45RO-negative cells yielded the naive CD8 cells, and terminally differentiated effector memory CD45RA+ cells were excluded. Genomic DNA from each subset was divided evenly over several immunoSEQ plates. Sequencing was performed with immunoSEQ multiplex PCR; in TCRdb, only in-frame clones are kept and a portion is missing. The sample yields more than 2 million clones, roughly 95% seen once. V dropped 2 bases and J dropped 10; count of bases not matched to a gene: 10. This CDR3 is 15 amino acids long. Germline V gene data show CDR1 as MNHNS and CDR2 as SASEGT. The rearrangement uses TRBV6-1 and TRBJ2-1; 8 positions match TRBD2. Sequenced sample: naive CD8+ T cells from PBMCs. This clonotype originated in a man between 18 and 29 years old in good health. Some clones in this sample may be carry-over from other donors' samples. The CDR3 bases are TGTGCCAGCAGTGAACTTAGGGTAGCGGGAAGGGAGCAGTTCTTC. Its translation is CASSELRVAGREQFF.